Below, one T cell receptor (beta chain) is given with its context. The antigen is unknown. The treatment: approximately 9-day PBMC culture with coronavirus spike peptide pools or control peptides (ViraFEST assay). Scientists ran DNA taken from cultured CD4+ T cells through the Oncomine TCR Beta short-read assay for sequencing. TCRdb fed the PCR reads into MiXCR, producing one record per CDR3 protein. The repertoire holds roughly 17,000 distinct CDR3 sequences, around 75% seen once, with about 16% in the top ten. These data belong to a study of vaccination and CD4 T cells after COVID-19. Turning to the study itself: The stimulating agents, overlapping spike peptides, came from SARS-CoV-2, HCoV-NL63, HCoV-OC43 and HCoV-229E.

The CDR3 is made up of 13 amino acids. CDR1 and CDR2 from the germline V gene are SNHLY and FYNNEI. J was trimmed by 4 bases and V by 10 bases; bases with no gene match: 7. The chain has TRBV2 and TRBJ2-3, with 8 bases fitting TRBD1. The receptor was isolated from a human donor who had recovered from COVID-19. The sequenced sample was CD4+ T cells from blood, cultured in vitro. The CDR3: CAIQTGDADTQYF. The DNA for the CDR3 is TGTGCCATCCAGACAGGGGACGCAGATACGCAGTATTTT.